This TCR beta chain is from a study of regulatory T cells in long-lasting Graves disease (dated by TCRdb to the early 2020s). Regarding the research as a whole: Persistent Graves' disease meant more than 5 years of antithyroid drug treatment with TSH receptor autoantibodies that stayed positive. This study used TCR sequencing and RNA sequencing of peripheral blood to compare persistent Graves' disease patients against newly diagnosed Graves' disease patients. The study took place in China and was registered as a clinical trial. A total of roughly 35 samples underwent TCR sequencing: around 13 from persistent and around 20 from newly diagnosed Graves' disease patients. On average, persistent Graves' disease patients in the clinical cohort had been on antithyroid drugs for around ten years. Overall results and qualifications from the work: Lower TCR Shannon entropy and fewer highly expanded clones were observed in persistent Graves' disease patients than in newly diagnosed patients, which suggested clonal expansion. Only peripheral blood was studied, because thyroid tissue, the primary lesion, was inaccessible. The authors acknowledged the small sample size as a limitation that may reduce accuracy. Persistent disease showed preferential use of TRBV28, TRBJ1-2 and TRBJ2-5, whereas newly diagnosed disease favored TRBV20-1 and TRBJ2-1. Patients with persistent disease shared more public clonotypes (around 2,500) than newly diagnosed patients did (approximately 990). Sequencing and analysis were restricted to the TCR beta chain.

This clonotype was counted between two and nine times. The specificity of this receptor is unknown. The input lacks base qualities; no much larger clone sits a single base away. Receptor libraries were prepared by multiplex PCR. Reads for this sample came from an Illumina HiSeq 4000. TCR beta libraries were built with iRepertoire HTBI primers and Arm-PCR amplification of CDR3 regions. Gel purification was performed on PCR products prior to sequencing. In the authors' own workflow: Gene usage analysis of CDR3 amino acid clonotypes relied on the roughly 67 TRBV and 15 or so TRBJ segments identified across samples. Filtered high-quality paired reads were merged into contigs using COPE and FqMerger. Contigs were aligned with BLAST to IMGT TRBV, TRBD and TRBJ reference genes, and CDR3 was defined per IMGT. Clonotypes above 0.1% frequency were classified as highly expanded clones. Shannon entropy was used to measure repertoire diversity, and the Gini coefficient was used to measure V-J evenness. Clonotypes shared by more than one individual were considered public. The public reads were reanalyzed by TCRdb: fastp trimming at Q25, MiXCR alignment, in-frame beta chains only. A single entry per CDR3 protein holds the most common genes and DNA from its merged rows. Clone size and V and J calls follow TCRdb, not the original study. Present in this sample are roughly 400,000 distinct CDR3 sequences, roughly a fifth of which were seen just once. Of the sample, roughly 13% is held by the ten largest clones.

In the paper's terms, the time point label means: persistent/refractory GD, antithyroid drugs over 5 years with positive TRAb. RNA was extracted from PBMCs in TRIzol for both TCR sequencing and RNA sequencing. Graves' disease was diagnosed according to American Thyroid Association guidelines. The patients came from an endocrinology department in Xi'an, China. Each patient gave around 9.2 milliliters of peripheral blood, collected in an EDTA anticoagulant tube. Ficoll Paque Plus density gradient separation was used to isolate PBMCs, and no further T cell sorting was done. An Agilent 2100 Bioanalyzer and agarose gel were used to assess RNA quality, and a NanoDrop 2000 was used to measure RNA concentration. The germline V gene (reference sequence) supplies CDR1 MNHEY and CDR2 SMNVEV. Trimming at the junction amounts to 4 bases on V and 1 base on J, and the germline ends lie 17 bases apart. The CDR3 holds 16 amino acids from the cysteine to the phenylalanine. Here the CDR3 DNA is all that survives: 48 bases in frame from base 1.

This sample comprised peripheral blood mononuclear cells (PBMCs), obtained when the disease was refractory, from a patient treated with antithyroid drugs. This TCR was recovered from a female donor with Graves disease. This receptor chain uses TRBV27 and TRBJ2-7; the D gene may be TRBD1 or TRBD2, since each aligns over 5 bases. CDR3 reads: CASSSSYLGVSYEQYF. The sequenced DNA is TGTGCCAGCAGTTCATCGTATCTGGGGGTTTCCTACGAGCAGTACTTC.